The source of this T cell receptor beta chain is a study of cytomegalovirus exposure and HLA in healthy donors. As for the study in general: HLA-typed donors were the source of about 85 million unique TCRs, which an early data release held. Study-wide results and caveats: A later analysis reportedly found that, within productive TCRs, an Asian-associated ancestry cluster had fewer N-insertions than the mean observed across the roughly 730 donors. Under in vitro conditions, three CMV-associated chains were confirmed as specific for CMV antigens. When analyzed later, the rates of TCR association showed variation by HLA locus, with DRB1 the most and HLA-C the fewest.

With respect to this clone: Its antigen is unidentified.

A multiplex PCR was run with 60 Vbeta primers and 13 Jbeta primers. Generated by immunoSEQ multiplex PCR, the TCRdb table keeps only in-frame clones and is missing some. The table includes 150,000 or so clones, roughly 87% detected once. CDR3 size: 13 residues. The V gene lost 3 bases and the J gene lost 12 bases, with 12 bases spanning the gap. Germline V gene sequence: CDR1 SNHLY, CDR2 FYNNEI. This TCR was sampled from a man between 50 and 59 years old in good health and CMV-seropositive. The sequenced sample consisted of PBMCs. This chain uses TRBV2 with TRBJ2-6, with D unclear. The CDR3 nucleotides read TGTGCCAGCAGTGATATAAGCACGGTCGTCCTGACTTTC. Amino acid sequence: CASSDISTVVLTF.